This note documents a single T cell receptor beta chain sequence. Its target is not known. These data come from a study of identical twins. Findings and limits, study-wide: The study found weaker excess twin sharing in beta out-of-frame sequences. Not following the same donors, the study drew its conclusions from cross-sectional statistical analysis.

TCRdb called the 5' RACE reads again in MiXCR, with one record for every CDR3 protein. This sample yields 450,000 to 650,000 distinct CDR3 sequences, of which around 9.6% are seen a single time; roughly 3.2% belongs to the top ten. With 1 base removed from V and 5 bases from J, the gap between germline ends came to 12 bases. The CDR3 contains 14 residues. Germline V lookup: CDR1 KGHSH, CDR2 LQKENI. These data are also associated with another study on yellow fever vaccine responses in identical twins.

The rearrangement uses TRBV18 and TRBJ2-7; either TRBD1 or TRBD2 may supply D (6 bases each). Source material: PBMCs. The sequence was obtained from a woman between 18 and 29 years old in good health. The CDR3 DNA sequence: TGTGCCAGCTCACCACACGAGGGGGGCGACGAGCAGTACTTC. It specifies CASSPHEGGDEQYF.